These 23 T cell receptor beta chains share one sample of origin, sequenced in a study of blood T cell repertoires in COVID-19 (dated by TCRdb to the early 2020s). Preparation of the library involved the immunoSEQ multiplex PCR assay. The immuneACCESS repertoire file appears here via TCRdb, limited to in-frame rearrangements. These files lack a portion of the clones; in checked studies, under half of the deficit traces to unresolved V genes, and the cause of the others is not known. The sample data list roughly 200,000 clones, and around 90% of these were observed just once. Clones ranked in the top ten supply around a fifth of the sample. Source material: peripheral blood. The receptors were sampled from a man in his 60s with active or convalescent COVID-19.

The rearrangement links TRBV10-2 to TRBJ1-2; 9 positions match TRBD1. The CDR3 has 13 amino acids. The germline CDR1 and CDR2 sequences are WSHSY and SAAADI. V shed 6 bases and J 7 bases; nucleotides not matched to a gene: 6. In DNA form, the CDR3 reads TGCGCCAGCAGCCTACAGGGGGCCGGTGGCTACACCTTC. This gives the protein CASSLQGAGGYTF.

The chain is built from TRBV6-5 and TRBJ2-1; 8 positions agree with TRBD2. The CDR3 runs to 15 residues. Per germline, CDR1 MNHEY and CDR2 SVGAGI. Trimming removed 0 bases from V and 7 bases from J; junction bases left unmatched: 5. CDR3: CASSYSPGGANEQFF. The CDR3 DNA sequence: TGTGCCAGCAGTTACTCTCCCGGGGGGGCAAATGAGCAGTTCTTC.

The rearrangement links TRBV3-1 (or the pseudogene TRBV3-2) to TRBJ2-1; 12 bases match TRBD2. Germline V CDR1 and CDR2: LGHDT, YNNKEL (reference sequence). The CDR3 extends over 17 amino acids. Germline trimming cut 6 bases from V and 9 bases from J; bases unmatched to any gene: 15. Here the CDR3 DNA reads TGTGCCAGCAGATACCGGGGTCTAGCGGGGGGGTTTGGTGAGCAGTTCTTC. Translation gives CASRYRGLAGGFGEQFF.

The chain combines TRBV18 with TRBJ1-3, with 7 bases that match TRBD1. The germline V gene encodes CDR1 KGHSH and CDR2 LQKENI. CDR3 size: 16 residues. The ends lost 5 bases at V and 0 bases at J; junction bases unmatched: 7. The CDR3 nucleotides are TGTGCCAGCTCAGCCGGGACAGCAAGCTCTGGAAACACCATATATTTT. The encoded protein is CASSAGTASSGNTIYF.

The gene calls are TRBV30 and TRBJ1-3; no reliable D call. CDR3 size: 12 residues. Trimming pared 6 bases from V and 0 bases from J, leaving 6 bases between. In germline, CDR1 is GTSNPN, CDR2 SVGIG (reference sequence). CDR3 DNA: TGTGCCTGCCAGGTCTCTGGAAACACCATATATTTT. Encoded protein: CACQVSGNTIYF.

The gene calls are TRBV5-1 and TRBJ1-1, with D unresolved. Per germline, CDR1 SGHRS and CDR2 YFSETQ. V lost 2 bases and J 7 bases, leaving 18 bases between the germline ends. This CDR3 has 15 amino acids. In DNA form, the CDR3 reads TGCGCCAGCAGCTTCTCCCTAAGGTCAGGAGGTGAAGCTTTCTTT. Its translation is CASSFSLRSGGEAFF.

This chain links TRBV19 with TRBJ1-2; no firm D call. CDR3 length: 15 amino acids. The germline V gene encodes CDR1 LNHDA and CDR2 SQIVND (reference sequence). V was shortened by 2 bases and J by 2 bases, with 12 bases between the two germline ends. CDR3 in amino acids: CASSISSTTNYGYTF. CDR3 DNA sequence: TGTGCCAGTAGTATAAGTTCGACAACCAACTATGGCTACACCTTC. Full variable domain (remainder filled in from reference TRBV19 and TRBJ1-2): DGGITQSPKYLFRKEGQNVTLSCEQNLNHDAMYWYRQDPGQGLRLIYYSQIVNDFQKGDIAEGYSVSREKKESFPLTVTSAQKNPTAFYLCASSISSTTNYGYTFGSGTRLTVV.

CDR3 region: CASSLGQYSYEQYF. DNA for the CDR3: TGTGCCAGCAGCTTGGGACAATATTCCTACGAGCAGTACTTC. The chain joins TRBV7-2 to TRBJ2-7, with a weak D call TRBD1 (6 bases). With 3 bases removed from V and 1 base from J, the gap between germline ends came to 10 bases. Germline CDR1 and CDR2: SGHTA and FQGNSA. The CDR3 contains 14 residues. Full variable domain (outside the CDR3, taken from reference TRBV7-2 and TRBJ2-7): GAGVSQSPSNKVTEKGKDVELRCDPISGHTALYWYRQSLGQGLEFLIYFQGNSAPDKSGLPSDRFSAERTGGSVSTLTIQRTQQEDSAVYLCASSLGQYSYEQYFGPGTRLTVT.

The chain's CDR3 is CASSLVLNSPLHF. As DNA, the CDR3 is TGTGCCAGCAGCTTGGTCCTTAATTCACCCCTCCACTTT. The chain links TRBV5-5 to TRBJ1-6; D uncertain. This CDR3 comprises 13 residues. Germline loops: CDR1 SGHKS, CDR2 YYEKEE (reference sequence). Trimming stripped 0 bases from V and 6 bases from J, with 4 bases between.

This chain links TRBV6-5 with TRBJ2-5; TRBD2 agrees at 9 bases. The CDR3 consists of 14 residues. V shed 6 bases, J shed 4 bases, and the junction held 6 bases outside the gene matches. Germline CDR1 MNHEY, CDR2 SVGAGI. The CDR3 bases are TGTGCCAGCAGCTACGAGCGGGGGGTAGAGACCCAGTACTTC. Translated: CASSYERGVETQYF.

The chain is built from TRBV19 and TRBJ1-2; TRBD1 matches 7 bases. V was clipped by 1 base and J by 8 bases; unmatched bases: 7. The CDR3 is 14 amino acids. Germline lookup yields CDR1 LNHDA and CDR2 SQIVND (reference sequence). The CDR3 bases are TGTGCCAGTAGTATAGGATCACAGGGGAAGGGCTACACCTTC. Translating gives CASSIGSQGKGYTF.

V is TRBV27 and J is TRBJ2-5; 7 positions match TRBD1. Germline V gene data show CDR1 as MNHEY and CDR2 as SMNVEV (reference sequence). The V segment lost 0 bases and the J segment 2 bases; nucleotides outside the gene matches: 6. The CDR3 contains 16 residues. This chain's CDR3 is CASSLSHRGSQETQYF. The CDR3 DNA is TGTGCCAGCAGTTTATCGCACAGGGGTAGTCAAGAGACCCAGTACTTC.

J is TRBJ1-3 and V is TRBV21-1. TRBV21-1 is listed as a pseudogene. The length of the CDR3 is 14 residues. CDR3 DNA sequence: TGTGCCAGCGTCACCAAACGGGGGTTAAACACCATATATTTT. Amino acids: CASVTKRGLNTIYF.

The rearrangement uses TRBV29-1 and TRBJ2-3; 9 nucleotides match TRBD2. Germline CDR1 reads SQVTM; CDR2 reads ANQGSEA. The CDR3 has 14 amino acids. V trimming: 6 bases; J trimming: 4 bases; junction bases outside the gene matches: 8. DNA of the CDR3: TGCAGCGTGGGGCTTGCGGGGGGGCCAGATACGCAGTATTTT. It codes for CSVGLAGGPDTQYF.

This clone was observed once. Here the CDR3 DNA reads TGTGCCAGCAGTTTATCCCCTCGGGTAGGGGGGGGTGAAAAACTGTTTTTT. It is translated as CASSLSPRVGGGEKLFF. The chain employs TRBV27 and TRBJ1-4; tentative D call: TRBD1 (6 bases). CDR1 and CDR2 (germline): MNHEY, SMNVEV (reference sequence). Deletions cut 0 bases from V and 7 bases from J, with 18 bases between. CDR3 size: 17 residues.

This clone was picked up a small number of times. CDR3 DNA: TGCGCCAGCAGCCAAGCCGGCGGGGGTAATGAGCAGTTCTTC. This codes for CASSQAGGGNEQFF. V is TRBV4-1 and J is TRBJ2-1, with 7 bases aligning to TRBD2. J gave up 7 bases and V 1 base, and 4 bases lay outside the gene matches. Germline V gene lookup returns CDR1 MGHRA and CDR2 YSYEKL. The CDR3 is made up of 14 amino acids.

The CDR3 nucleotides are TGTGCCTGGAGTGGGACAGGGGGTCGTGGCTACACCTTC. It yields the protein CAWSGTGGRGYTF. The chain carries TRBV30 and TRBJ1-2; 10 bases are a match to TRBD1. This CDR3 has 13 residues. From germline, CDR1 is GTSNPN and CDR2 SVGIG (reference sequence). J lost 7 bases, V lost 1 base, and 3 bases had no gene match.

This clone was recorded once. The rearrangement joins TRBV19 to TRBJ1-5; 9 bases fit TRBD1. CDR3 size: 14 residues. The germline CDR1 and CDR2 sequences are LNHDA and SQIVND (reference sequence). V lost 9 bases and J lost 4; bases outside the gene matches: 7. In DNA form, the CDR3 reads TGTGCCAGCTCTCCGGGACAGGGAAATCAGCCCCAGCATTTT. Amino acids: CASSPGQGNQPQHF.

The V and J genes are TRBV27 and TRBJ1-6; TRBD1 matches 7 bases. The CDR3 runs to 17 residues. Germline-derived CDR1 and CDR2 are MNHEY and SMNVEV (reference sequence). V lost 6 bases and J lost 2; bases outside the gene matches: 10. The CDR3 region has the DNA TGTGCCAGCAGAACGGGGGGGACAGTCCCCTATAATTCACCCCTCCACTTT. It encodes CASRTGGTVPYNSPLHF.

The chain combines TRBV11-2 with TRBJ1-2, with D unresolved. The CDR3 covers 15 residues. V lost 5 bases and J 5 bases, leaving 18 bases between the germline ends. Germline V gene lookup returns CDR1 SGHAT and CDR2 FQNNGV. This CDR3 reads CASSRTGSEKYGYTF. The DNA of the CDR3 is TGTGCCAGCAGCCGAACGGGAAGCGAGAAATATGGCTACACCTTC.

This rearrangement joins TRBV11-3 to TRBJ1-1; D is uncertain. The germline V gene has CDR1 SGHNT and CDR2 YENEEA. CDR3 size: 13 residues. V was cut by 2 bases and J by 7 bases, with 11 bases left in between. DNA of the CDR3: TGTGCCAGCAGCTTAACCCCCTATAATGAAGCTTTCTTT. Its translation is CASSLTPYNEAFF.

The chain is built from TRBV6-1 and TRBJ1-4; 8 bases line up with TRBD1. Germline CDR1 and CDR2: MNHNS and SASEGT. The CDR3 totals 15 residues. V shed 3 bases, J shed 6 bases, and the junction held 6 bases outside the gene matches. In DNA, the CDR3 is TGTGCCAGCAGTGAGCAACAGGGGGTGGATGAAAAACTGTTTTTT. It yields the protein CASSEQQGVDEKLFF.

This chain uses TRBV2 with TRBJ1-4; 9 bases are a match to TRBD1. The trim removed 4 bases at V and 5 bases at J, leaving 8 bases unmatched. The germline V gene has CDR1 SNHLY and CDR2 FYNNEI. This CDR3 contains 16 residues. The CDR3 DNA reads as TGTGCCAGCAGTGGACGGACAGGGGCTAGGAATGAAAAACTGTTTTTT. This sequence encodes CASSGRTGARNEKLFF. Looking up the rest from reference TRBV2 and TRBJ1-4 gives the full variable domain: EPEVTQTPSHQVTQMGQEVILRCVPISNHLYFYWYRQILGQKVEFLVSFYNNEISEKSEIFDDQFSVERPDGSNFTLKIRSTKLEDSAMYFCASSGRTGARNEKLFFGSGTQLSVL.